The present entry profiles one TCR beta chain with its context. The antigen remains undetermined. This entry belongs to a study of shared clonotypes between healthy human individuals. The study, taken as a whole, reports: Several donors had around 5.5% of their naive CD4 clonotypes in common. In general, naive subsets displayed greater estimated richness than memory subsets did.

TCRdb keeps only in-frame clones here, not all; method: immunoSEQ multiplex PCR. The profile shows 600,000 to 750,000 clones, 72% of them singletons. The CDR3 length is 19 residues. Germline assignment: CDR1 MDHEN and CDR2 SYDVKM. The J segment lost 0 bases and the V segment lost 4 bases, leaving 6 bases of the junction unmatched. Source material: memory CD4+ T cells sorted from blood. Subset denoted: CD45RA-negative fraction. The chain couples TRBV28 to TRBJ2-1, with TRBD2 matching 16 bases. This TCR derives from a woman in her twenties or thirties in good health. The CDR3 region is CASSSTGLAGGSSYNEQFF. The CDR3 DNA follows: TGTGCCAGCAGTTCAACGGGACTAGCGGGAGGGAGCTCCTACAATGAGCAGTTCTTC.